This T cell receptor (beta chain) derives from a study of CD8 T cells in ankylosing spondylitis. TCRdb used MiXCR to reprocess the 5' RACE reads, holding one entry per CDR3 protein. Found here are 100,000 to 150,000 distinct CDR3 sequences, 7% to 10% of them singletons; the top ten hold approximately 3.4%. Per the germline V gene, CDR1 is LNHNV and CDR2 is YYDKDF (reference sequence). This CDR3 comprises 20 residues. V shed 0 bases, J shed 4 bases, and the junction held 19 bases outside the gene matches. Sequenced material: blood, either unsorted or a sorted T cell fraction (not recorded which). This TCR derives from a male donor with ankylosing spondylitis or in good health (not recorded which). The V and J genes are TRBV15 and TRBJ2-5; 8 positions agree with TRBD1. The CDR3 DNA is TGTGCCACCAGCAGAGATGTAGGACAGGGTATGGGGCTCATGGCAGAGACCCAGTACTTC. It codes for CATSRDVGQGMGLMAETQYF.